Here is one TCR beta chain with its context. Sequenced by immunoSEQ multiplex PCR; TCRdb stores in-frame clones only, minus some. In the table there are tens of thousands of clones, around 91% of which are singletons. The CDR3 length is 14 residues. The germline gives CDR1 MDHEN, CDR2 SYDVKM. The ends were cut back, 3 bases at V and 3 bases at J, with 11 bases in the middle. The data are from a study of OX40 agonist ivuxolimab in advanced cancers. Looking at the study overall: Ivuxolimab is a fully human IgG2 antibody that activates OX40 (CD134). Ivuxolimab, which patients received intravenously every 2 weeks, was dosed at 0.01 to 10 mg/kg. Eligibility admitted prior anti-PD-1, anti-PD-L1 or anti-CTLA-4 therapy; around 41% had some.

This TCR came from an adult with an advanced solid tumor such as melanoma, head and neck, liver or kidney cancer. This sequence joins TRBV28 and TRBJ1-1; D is uncertain. The source material was CD4+ or CD8+ T cells sorted from blood, sampled in a trial of the OX40 agonist ivuxolimab. The CDR3 coding sequence is TGTGCCAGCAGTTTCTCGGGCGCTGACACTGAAGCTTTCTTT. This translates into CASSFSGADTEAFF. Looking up the rest from reference TRBV28 and TRBJ1-1 gives the full variable domain: DVKVTQSSRYLVKRTGEKVFLECVQDMDHENMFWYRQDPGLGLRLIYFSYDVKMKEKGDIPEGYSVSREKKERFSLILESASTNQTSMYLCASSFSGADTEAFFGQGTRLTVV.